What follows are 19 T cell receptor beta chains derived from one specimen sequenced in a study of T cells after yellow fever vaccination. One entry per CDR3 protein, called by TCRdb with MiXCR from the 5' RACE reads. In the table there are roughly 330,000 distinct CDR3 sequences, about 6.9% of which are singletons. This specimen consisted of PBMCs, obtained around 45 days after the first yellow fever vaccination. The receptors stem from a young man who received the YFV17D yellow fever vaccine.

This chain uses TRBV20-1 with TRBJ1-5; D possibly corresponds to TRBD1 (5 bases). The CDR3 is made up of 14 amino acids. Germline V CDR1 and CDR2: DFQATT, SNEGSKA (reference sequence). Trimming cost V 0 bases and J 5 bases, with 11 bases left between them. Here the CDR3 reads CSARDRRGDQPQHF. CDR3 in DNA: TGCAGTGCTAGAGATAGGAGGGGTGATCAGCCCCAGCATTTT.

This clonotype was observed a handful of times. CDR3 nucleotides: TGTGCCAGCAGCCACGCAAGAGAAAGCTCCTACAATGAGCAGTTCTTC. Translating it yields CASSHARESSYNEQFF. The chain joins TRBV4-2 to TRBJ2-1; D remains unclear. The CDR3 is 16 residues long. The V and J ends lost 3 bases and 0 bases respectively, with 12 bases between them. Germline-derived CDR1 and CDR2 are LGHNA and YNFKEQ.

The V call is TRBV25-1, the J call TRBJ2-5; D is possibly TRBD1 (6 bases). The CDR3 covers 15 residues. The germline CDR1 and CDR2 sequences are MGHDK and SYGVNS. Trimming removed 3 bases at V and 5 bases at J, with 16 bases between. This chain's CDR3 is CASSDPSQGVETQYF. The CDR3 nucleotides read TGTGCCAGCAGTGACCCCTCACAGGGAGTTGAGACCCAGTACTTC.

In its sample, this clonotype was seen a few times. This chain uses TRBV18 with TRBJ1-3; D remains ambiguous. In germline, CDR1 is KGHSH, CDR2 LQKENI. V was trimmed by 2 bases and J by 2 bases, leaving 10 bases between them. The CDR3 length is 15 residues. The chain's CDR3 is CASSPEKVAGNTIYF. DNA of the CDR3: TGTGCCAGCTCACCAGAGAAGGTCGCTGGAAACACCATATATTTT.

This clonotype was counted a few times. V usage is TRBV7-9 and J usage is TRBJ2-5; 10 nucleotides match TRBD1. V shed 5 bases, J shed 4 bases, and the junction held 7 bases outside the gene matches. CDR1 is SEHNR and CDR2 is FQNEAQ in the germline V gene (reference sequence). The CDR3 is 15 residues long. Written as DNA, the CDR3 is TGTGCCAGCAGCCGATCGACAGGGGGCCTAGAGACCCAGTACTTC. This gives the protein CASSRSTGGLETQYF.

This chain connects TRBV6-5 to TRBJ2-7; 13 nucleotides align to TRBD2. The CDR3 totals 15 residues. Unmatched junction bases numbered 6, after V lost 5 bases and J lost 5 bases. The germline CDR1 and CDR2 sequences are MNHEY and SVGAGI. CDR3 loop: CASSTSGGATHEQYF. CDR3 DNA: TGTGCCAGCAGTACTAGCGGGGGGGCCACCCACGAGCAGTACTTC.

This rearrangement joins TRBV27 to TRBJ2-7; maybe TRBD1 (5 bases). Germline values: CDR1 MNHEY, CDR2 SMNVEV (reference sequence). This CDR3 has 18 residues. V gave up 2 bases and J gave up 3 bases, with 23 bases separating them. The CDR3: CASSLKGTAQGFVYEQYF. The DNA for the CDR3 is TGTGCCAGCAGTTTAAAGGGAACGGCCCAGGGCTTCGTCTACGAGCAGTACTTC.

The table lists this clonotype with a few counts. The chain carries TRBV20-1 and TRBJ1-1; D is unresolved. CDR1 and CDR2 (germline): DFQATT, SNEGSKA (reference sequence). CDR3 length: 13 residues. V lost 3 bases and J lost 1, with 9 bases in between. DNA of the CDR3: TGCAGTGCTAGTGGTCGGGCGAACACTGAAGCTTTCTTT. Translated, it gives CSASGRANTEAFF.

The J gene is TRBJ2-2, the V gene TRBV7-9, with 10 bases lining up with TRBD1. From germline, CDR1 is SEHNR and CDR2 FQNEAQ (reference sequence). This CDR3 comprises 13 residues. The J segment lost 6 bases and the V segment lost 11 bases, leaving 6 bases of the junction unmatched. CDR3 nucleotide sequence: TGTGCCGGGGGACAGGGGAAGCCCGGGGAGCTGTTTTTT. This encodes CAGGQGKPGELFF.

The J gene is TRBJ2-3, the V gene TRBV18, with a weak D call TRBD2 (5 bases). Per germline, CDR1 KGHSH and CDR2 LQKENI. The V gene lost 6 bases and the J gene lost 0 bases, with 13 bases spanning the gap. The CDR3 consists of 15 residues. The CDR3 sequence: CASSQRLPSTDTQYF. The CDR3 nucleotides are TGTGCCAGCTCCCAGCGGCTTCCTAGCACAGATACGCAGTATTTT.

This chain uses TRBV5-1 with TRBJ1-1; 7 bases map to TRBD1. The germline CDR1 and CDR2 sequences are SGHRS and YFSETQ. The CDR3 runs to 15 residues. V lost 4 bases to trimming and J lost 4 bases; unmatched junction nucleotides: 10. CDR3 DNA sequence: TGCGCCAGCAGCACCCCGGAGGGGGCCGCCACTGAAGCTTTCTTT. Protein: CASSTPEGAATEAFF.

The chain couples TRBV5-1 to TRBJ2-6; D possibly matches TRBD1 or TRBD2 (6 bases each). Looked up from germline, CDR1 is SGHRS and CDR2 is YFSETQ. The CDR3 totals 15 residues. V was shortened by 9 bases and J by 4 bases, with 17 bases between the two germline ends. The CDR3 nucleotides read TGCGCCACCTCGGTAGGGGGGCGGGGGGCCAACGTCCTGACTTTC. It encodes CATSVGGRGANVLTF.

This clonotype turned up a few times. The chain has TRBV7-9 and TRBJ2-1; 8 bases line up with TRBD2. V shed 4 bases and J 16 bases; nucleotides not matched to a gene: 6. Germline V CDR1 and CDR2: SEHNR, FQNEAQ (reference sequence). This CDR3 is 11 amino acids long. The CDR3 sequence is CASSSTSGGFF. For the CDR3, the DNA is TGTGCCAGCAGCTCAACTAGCGGAGGTTTCTTC.

In nucleotides, the CDR3 is TGCAGTGCTAGAGCCCCAGACAGGGGAAAAGAGACCCAGTACTTC. This sequence encodes CSARAPDRGKETQYF. V usage is TRBV20-1 and J usage is TRBJ2-5, with 8 bases that match TRBD1. The CDR3 has 15 residues. Germline V lookup: CDR1 DFQATT, CDR2 SNEGSKA (reference sequence). Trimming took 1 base from V and 3 from J; bases not matched to a gene: 7.

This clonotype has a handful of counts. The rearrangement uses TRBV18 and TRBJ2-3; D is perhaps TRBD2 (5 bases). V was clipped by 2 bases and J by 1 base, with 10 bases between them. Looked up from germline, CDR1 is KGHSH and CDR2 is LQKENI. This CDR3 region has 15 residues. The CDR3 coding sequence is TGTGCCAGCTCACCAAAGATCGGGGGCACAGATACGCAGTATTTT. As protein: CASSPKIGGTDTQYF.

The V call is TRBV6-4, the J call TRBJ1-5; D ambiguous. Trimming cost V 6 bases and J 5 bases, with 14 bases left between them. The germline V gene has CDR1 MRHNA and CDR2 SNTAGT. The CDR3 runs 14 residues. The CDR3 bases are TGTGCCAGCAGCCCAGACTCGACCTATCAGCCCCAGCATTTT. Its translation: CASSPDSTYQPQHF.

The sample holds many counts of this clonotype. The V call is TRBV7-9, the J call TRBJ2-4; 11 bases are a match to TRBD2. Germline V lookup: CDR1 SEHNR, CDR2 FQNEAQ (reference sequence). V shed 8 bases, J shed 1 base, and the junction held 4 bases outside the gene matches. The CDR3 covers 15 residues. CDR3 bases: TGTGCCAGCGATAGCGGGGGGGCTGCCAAAAACATTCAGTACTTC. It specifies CASDSGGAAKNIQYF.

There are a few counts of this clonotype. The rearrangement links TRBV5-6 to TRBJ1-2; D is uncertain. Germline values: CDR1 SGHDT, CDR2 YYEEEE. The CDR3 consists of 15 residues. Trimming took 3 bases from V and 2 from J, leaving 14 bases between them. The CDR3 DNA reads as TGTGCCAGCAGCTCCTATAAAGACAAGAACTATGGCTACACCTTC. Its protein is CASSSYKDKNYGYTF. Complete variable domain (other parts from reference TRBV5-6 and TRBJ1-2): DAGVTQSPTHLIKTRGQQVTLRCSPKSGHDTVSWYQQALGQGPQFIFQYYEEEERQRGNFPDRFSGHQFPNYSSELNVNALLLGDSALYLCASSSYKDKNYGYTFGSGTRLTVV.

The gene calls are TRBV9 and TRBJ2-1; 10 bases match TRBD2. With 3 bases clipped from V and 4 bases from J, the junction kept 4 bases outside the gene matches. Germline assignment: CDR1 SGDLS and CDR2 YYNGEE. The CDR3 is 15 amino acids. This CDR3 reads CASSESGGGYNEQFF. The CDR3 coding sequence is TGTGCCAGCAGCGAAAGCGGGGGGGGTTACAATGAGCAGTTCTTC.